This is a list of T cell receptor beta chains from one sample in a study of T cells in Graves' hyperthyroidism and ophthalmopathy. TCRdb passed the multiplex PCR reads through MiXCR, listing each CDR3 protein once. The repertoire holds almost 600,000 distinct CDR3 sequences, with just over 45% as singletons. Material for sequencing was peripheral blood or thyroid tissue (not recorded which). These receptors were obtained from a woman aged 18-30 years with Graves' hyperthyroidism. Both conserved end residues are part of each CDR3. The D gene is left open where the match is weak. Some rows have no size entry. The others give once, few or many, or a class for an expanded clone.

clone_size j_call d_call v_call cdr3_nt cdr3_aa
- TRBJ2-7 TRBD2 TRBV20-1 TGCAGTGCTAGGCAAACGGGCGGGAGGGCTGAGCAGTACTTC CSARQTGGRAEQYF
many TRBJ1-2 - TRBV20-1 TGCAGTGCTAGACCCATTTTTGGAGCCAACTATGGCTACACCTTC CSARPIFGANYGYTF
- TRBJ2-7 - TRBV15 TGTGCCACCAGCAGTCCATACTCCTACGGGCAGTACTTC CATSSPYSYGQYF
few TRBJ2-2 TRBD2 TRBV24-1 TGTGCCACCAGTGATTTAGCGGGAGCAGGATACAATGAGCAGTTTTTT CATSDLAGAGYNEQFF
once TRBJ1-2 TRBD1 TRBV29-1 TGCAGCGTTACCGGACAGGGGCCCTATGGCTACACCTTC CSVTGQGPYGYTF
once TRBJ1-1 - TRBV3-1 TGTGCCAGCAGCCAAGATTTAAGGGGTCTGAACACTGAAGCTTTCTTT CASSQDLRGLNTEAFF
many TRBJ2-7 TRBD1 TRBV5-1 TGCGCCAGCAGCCTCGCAGGGGGCACCCTCTCCTACGAGCAGTACTTC CASSLAGGTLSYEQYF
few TRBJ2-7 - TRBV7-9 TGTGCCAGCAGCTTGGGGGGTCCCACCTACGAGCAGTACTTC CASSLGGPTYEQYF
- TRBJ2-1 TRBD1 TRBV6-5 TGTGCCAGCAATTGGCGGACAGGGAGTAATGAGCAGTTCTTC CASNWRTGSNEQFF
few TRBJ2-3 TRBD2 TRBV24-1 TGTGCCACCAGTGACAGCGCCGGGACTAGCGGGAGCACAGATACGCAGTATTTT CATSDSAGTSGSTDTQYF
- TRBJ1-4 - TRBV29-1 TGCAGCGTTGAGAGGCCGGACCAAAAACTGTTTTTT CSVERPDQKLFF
many TRBJ2-2 TRBD1 TRBV7-9 TGTGCCAGCAGCTCCCCAGGGACAGACACCGGGGAGCTGTTTTTT CASSSPGTDTGELFF
once TRBJ1-1 - TRBV6-5 TGTGCCAGCAGTGAGGAGGGGGGGGGCGCAGGCACTGAAGCTTTCTTT CASSEEGGGAGTEAFF
once TRBJ1-2 - TRBV12-5 TGTGCTAGTGGTTTAGCCGGGGCAGGCTACACCTTC CASGLAGAGYTF
many TRBJ2-6 - TRBV6-1 TGTGCCAGCAGGGAATCCCCCTCTGGGGCCAACGTCCTGACTTTC CASRESPSGANVLTF
- TRBJ1-1 - TRBV7-9 TGTGCCAGCAGCAGAGGGGGACAAATCACTGAAGCTTTCTTT CASSRGGQITEAFF
many TRBJ2-5 - TRBV9 TGTGCCAGCAGCCCCATGGGGGGACCCCAAGAGACCCAGTACTTC CASSPMGGPQETQYF
- TRBJ1-6 TRBD1 TRBV7-2 TGTGCCAGCACCCGACAGGGGAGGAATTCACCCCTCCACTTT CASTRQGRNSPLHF
- TRBJ1-5 - TRBV19 TGTGCCAGTAGGAGACTAGCCCGCTCCTACAATGAGCCCCAGCATTTT CASRRLARSYNEPQHF
- TRBJ2-2 - TRBV5-1 TGCGCCAGCAGCTCCACTGGGACGCCCGGGGAGCTGTTTTTT CASSSTGTPGELFF
many TRBJ2-5 - TRBV7-8 TGTGCCAGCAGCTTAGTTGGGGCTAATATCGAGACCCAGTACTTC CASSLVGANIETQYF
many TRBJ2-7 - TRBV20-1 TGCAGTGCTAGAGATCGGAGGGCGAGTTTGGGGGAGCAGTACTTC CSARDRRASLGEQYF
- TRBJ1-4 - TRBV11-1 - CASSSPGQLVKNCFF
many TRBJ1-6 TRBD1 TRBV20-1 TGCAGTGCTATCAGGGGGCGGAATAATTCACCCCTCCACTTT CSAIRGRNNSPLHF
many TRBJ1-1 - TRBV29-1 TGCAGCGTCGTAGGGGGACTGAACACTGAAGCTTTCTTT CSVVGGLNTEAFF
once TRBJ1-2 - TRBV24-1 TGTGCCACCAGCACGGAAGGACTAGCCAACTATGGCTACACCTTC CATSTEGLANYGYTF
many TRBJ2-2 TRBD1 TRBV24-1 TGTGCCACCCGCGGGACAGGGGGCACCGGGGAGCTGTTTTTT CATRGTGGTGELFF
- TRBJ1-2 - TRBV12-3/TRBV12-4 TGTGCCAGCAGCCCGGCCGCGGGAGACTATGGCTACACCTTC CASSPAAGDYGYTF
few TRBJ2-5 TRBD2 TRBV4-1 TGCGCCAGCAGCCAAGACTCCCCTCCAGCGGGAGTTCTCCAAGAGACCCAGTACTTC CASSQDSPPAGVLQETQYF
many TRBJ1-1 - TRBV19 TGTGCCAGTAGTAAGGGCATGGGGACTGAAGCTTTCTTT CASSKGMGTEAFF
- TRBJ1-5 TRBD1 TRBV10-3 TGTGCCATCAGTCGACAGGGGTTGGATCAGCCCCAGCATTTT CAISRQGLDQPQHF
many TRBJ2-3 - TRBV5-1 TGTGCCAGCAGCTTAGACACAGATACGCAGTATTTT CASSLDTDTQYF
many TRBJ2-7 TRBD1 TRBV20-1 TGCAGTGCTGTCAGGGGGCCCTACGAGCAGTACTTC CSAVRGPYEQYF
- TRBJ2-6 TRBD1 TRBV5-1 TGCGCCGGCAGCTTGGAACCAGGGGGAAGTAGGGCCAACGTCCTGACTTTC CAGSLEPGGSRANVLTF
many TRBJ1-5 - TRBV7-6 TGTGCCAGCAGCTTAGGAGGGGTTCAGCCCCAGCATTTT CASSLGGVQPQHF
once TRBJ1-2 - TRBV7-2 TGTGCCAGCAGCTTCGGCGGGAGGAGAGGGACTCAGTTGGGCTACACCTTC CASSFGGRRGTQLGYTF
- TRBJ2-5 TRBD1 TRBV29-1 TGCAGCGGCCAGACAGGGGGTTGGGAGACCCAGTACTTC CSGQTGGWETQYF
- TRBJ2-1 - TRBV9 TGTGCCAGCAGCTCGAGGACGGACAATGAGCAGTTCTTC CASSSRTDNEQFF
- TRBJ1-6 TRBD1 TRBV19 TGTGCCAGTAGCGTTGCGGGGCAGGGGGCCAATTCACCCCTCCACTTT CASSVAGQGANSPLHF
many TRBJ2-7 TRBD2 TRBV5-5 TGTGCCAGCAGCTCCTATAGCGGGAGTTACGAGCAGTACTTC CASSSYSGSYEQYF